This entry is about one T cell receptor (beta chain). Its antigen is unidentified. At one boundary the junction diverges from the germline segment, which might be a read error. Produced via immunoSEQ multiplex PCR; TCRdb's table is partial and in-frame only. The sample records roughly 2 million clones, 90% to 96% being singletons. The sample originates from a study of shared clonotypes between healthy human individuals. Study-level findings and limits: Collection of samples was limited to blood; tissue repertoires likely differ.

CDR3 length: 13 residues. Germline loops: CDR1 SSHAT, CDR2 FNYEAQ (reference sequence). Material: naive CD4+ T cells sorted from blood. The sample's subset: CD45RA+ positively selected. V usage is TRBV7-7 and J usage is TRBJ1-1; 9 bases fit TRBD1. The receptor was derived from a man aged 18 to 29 in good health. The CDR3 sequence: CASSSGQGTEAFF. For the CDR3, the DNA is TGTGCTAGCAGCTCCGGACAGGGGACTGAAGCTTTCTTT.